The source of this T cell receptor beta chain is a study of cytomegalovirus exposure and HLA in healthy donors. Points from the study as a whole: Rarity marked most TCR sequences, yet some public TCRs occurred in many donors. In vitro data verified a few CMV-associated chains as specific for CMV antigens.

About this clone itself: No antigen is known for it.

Looked up from germline, CDR1 is LGHNA and CDR2 is YSLEER. V gave up 1 base and J gave up 2 bases, with 21 bases separating them. The CDR3 is 18 amino acids. Profiling relied on immunoSEQ multiplex PCR, and the TCRdb table lists in-frame clones only, not all of them. This table has about 160,000 clones, approximately 87% appearing once. This sequence originates from a woman in her twenties or thirties in good health and CMV-seronegative. The V call is TRBV4-3, the J call TRBJ2-7; TRBD1 might be the D (5 bases). The sequencing input was PBMCs. CDR3 amino acids: CASSQAYFPRDRTYEQYF. CDR3 coding DNA: TGCGCCAGCAGCCAAGCCTATTTCCCCAGGGATCGAACCTACGAGCAGTACTTC.